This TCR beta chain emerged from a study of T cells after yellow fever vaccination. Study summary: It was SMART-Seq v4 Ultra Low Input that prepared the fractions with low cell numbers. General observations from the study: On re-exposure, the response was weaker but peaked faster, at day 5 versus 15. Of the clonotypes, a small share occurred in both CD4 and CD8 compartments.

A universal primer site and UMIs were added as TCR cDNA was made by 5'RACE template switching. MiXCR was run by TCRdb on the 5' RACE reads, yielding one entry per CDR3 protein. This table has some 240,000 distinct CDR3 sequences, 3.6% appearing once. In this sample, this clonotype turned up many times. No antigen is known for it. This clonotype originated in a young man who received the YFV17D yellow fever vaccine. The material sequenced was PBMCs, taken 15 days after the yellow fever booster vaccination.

The CDR3 reads CATSDIRGTGELFF. CDR3 coding DNA: TGTGCCACCAGTGATATTCGTGGCACCGGGGAGCTGTTTTTT. This chain connects TRBV24-1 to TRBJ2-2; D uncertain. The CDR3 length is 14 residues. V was shortened by 3 bases and J by 4 bases, with 8 bases between the two germline ends. Germline V gene data show CDR1 as KGHDR and CDR2 as SFDVKD.